A selection of T cell receptor beta chains follows, all from one sample in a study of response to subunit inactivated influenza vaccine. TCRdb recomputed calls from the RT-PCR reads with MiXCR, one row per CDR3 protein. The data contain around 520,000 distinct CDR3 sequences, 10% to 15% of them singletons. This specimen was PBMCs from blood, taken on the day of vaccination. These receptors were obtained from a man aged 50 or older who received an inactivated influenza vaccine. Both conserved end residues are part of each CDR3. A D gene is named only where the DNA matches it firmly. Size values are once, few and many counts, or a class for expanded clones, and some rows have none.

>NA|TRBV11-2|TRBD2|TRBJ2-1|15
CASSPRGEGHNEQFF
TGTGCCAGCAGCCCTCGGGGGGAGGGACACAATGAGCAGTTCTTC
>many|TRBV7-2|NA|TRBJ2-1|16
CASSLVGTGTYNEQFF
TGTGCCAGCAGCTTAGTAGGGACCGGGACCTACAATGAGCAGTTCTTC
>NA|TRBV28|NA|TRBJ2-3|13
CASSSPPGPAQYF
TGTGCCAGCAGTTCTCCACCAGGCCCGGCGCAGTATTTT
>NA|TRBV28|NA|TRBJ2-3|14
CASSRQLSTDTQYF
TGTGCCAGCAGTCGACAGCTTAGCACAGATACGCAGTATTTT
>few|TRBV6-1|TRBD1|TRBJ1-5|15
CASINPDRVNQPQHF
TGTGCCAGCATCAACCCGGACAGGGTCAATCAGCCCCAGCATTTT
>NA|TRBV7-7|NA|TRBJ2-2|15
CASSLGLGSPKELFF
TGTGCTAGCAGCTTAGGTTTGGGGTCCCCCAAGGAGCTGTTTTTT
>many|TRBV10-3|TRBD1|TRBJ2-2|17
CAISLDRAHVNTGELFF
TGTGCCATCAGTTTGGACAGGGCCCACGTTAACACCGGGGAGCTGTTTTTT
>few|TRBV5-6|TRBD2|TRBJ2-1|15
CASYDRGGPRVEQFF
TGTGCCAGCTACGACCGGGGGGGGCCCCGAGTTGAGCAGTTCTTC
>few|TRBV28|NA|TRBJ1-5|12
CASSFRWQPQHF
TGTGCCAGCAGTTTTAGATGGCAGCCCCAGCATTTT
>NA|TRBV4-1|NA|TRBJ2-3|15
CASSQVTSRPDTQYF
TGCGCCAGCAGCCAGGTTACTAGTAGACCAGATACGCAGTATTTT
>NA|TRBV6-5|TRBD1|TRBJ2-1|14
CASSSTRTGYEQFF
TGTGCCAGCAGTTCGACCAGGACAGGGTACGAGCAGTTCTTC
>few|TRBV30|TRBD2|TRBJ2-1|13
CAWSGLADNEQFF
TGTGCCTGGAGTGGGCTAGCGGACAATGAGCAGTTCTTC
>few|TRBV3-1|NA|TRBJ2-1|15
CASSQVLAIGSEQFF
TGTGCCAGCAGCCAAGTACTAGCAATCGGTAGTGAGCAGTTCTTC
>NA|TRBV4-2|NA|TRBJ2-7|13
CASSQFQGEKQYF
TGTGCCAGCAGCCAATTCCAGGGCGAGAAGCAGTACTTC
>few|TRBV11-2|NA|TRBJ1-5|15
CASSLIPGPNQPQHF
TGTGCCAGCAGCTTAATCCCTGGGCCCAATCAGCCCCAGCATTTT
>NA|TRBV3-1|TRBD1|TRBJ1-6|14
CASRGTAGFSPLHF
TGTGCCAGCAGAGGGACAGCTGGCTTTTCACCCCTCCACTTT